These 32 T cell receptor beta chains came from one sample sequenced in a study of shared clonotypes between healthy human individuals. The table came from immunoSEQ multiplex PCR; TCRdb's copy has only in-frame clones and leaves some out. The table lists 110,000 or so clones, roughly 70% of them singletons. The sample taken for sequencing was memory CD8+ T cells sorted from blood. Subset indicated: CD45RO+ cells pooled with CCR7-negative TemRA cells. The receptors stem from a woman aged 25-40 years in good health.

The rearrangement links TRBV7-8 to TRBJ1-2, with D possibly matching TRBD1 (6 bases). The CDR3 extends over 14 amino acids. CDR1 is SGHVS, CDR2 FQNEAQ, per germline. Trimming shortened V by 10 bases and J by 0 bases, and 15 bases separated the two germline ends. The CDR3, as DNA: TGTGCCATCGAAGGGGGGGAACCTAACTATGGCTACACCTTC. Encoded protein: CAIEGGEPNYGYTF.

This sequence joins TRBV6-5 and TRBJ1-1, with unresolved D. The CDR3 is made up of 13 amino acids. V lost 2 bases, J lost 5 bases, and 9 bases lay in between. Germline assignment: CDR1 MNHEY and CDR2 SVGAGI. DNA for the CDR3: TGTGCCAGCAGTTACCTAGAAAGGACTGAAGCTTTCTTT. It translates to CASSYLERTEAFF.

This clone has a handful of counts. The rearrangement uses TRBV29-1 and TRBJ2-2, with D unresolved. Trimming took off 1 base at V and 4 bases at J, with 7 bases between the two ends. Germline CDR1 reads SQVTM; CDR2 reads ANQGSEA. The CDR3 sequence is 13 residues long. CDR3 nucleotides: TGCAGCGTTGAAGTTGGTAGCACCGGGGAGCTGTTTTTT. Translating gives CSVEVGSTGELFF.

The sample holds a few counts of this clone. This chain connects TRBV6-1 to TRBJ1-1; 9 nucleotides line up with TRBD1. V lost 11 bases to trimming and J lost 5 bases; unmatched junction nucleotides: 12. CDR1 is MNHNS and CDR2 is SASEGT in the germline V gene. The CDR3 contains 14 residues. Written as DNA, the CDR3 is TGTGCCGGACCGCCACAGGGGGCAGATACTGAAGCTTTCTTT. It is translated as CAGPPQGADTEAFF.

This chain links TRBV10-3 with TRBJ2-7; 7 bases are a match to TRBD1. CDR1 is ENHRY, CDR2 SYGVKD, per germline. J gave up 7 bases and V 0 bases, and 15 bases lay outside the gene matches. The CDR3 runs to 17 residues. CDR3 sequence: CAISESKVTGLLWEQYF. The DNA for the CDR3 is TGTGCCATCAGTGAGTCGAAGGTGACAGGGCTGTTGTGGGAGCAGTACTTC.

This clone occurred a few times. The CDR3 DNA reads TGTGCCAGCTCACCAGGGACAAACAGGGCAGGGCAGTACTTC. Its protein product is CASSPGTNRAGQYF. This chain joins TRBV18 and TRBJ2-7, with D possibly TRBD1 on 6 matching bases. V was trimmed by 2 bases and J by 9 bases, leaving 17 bases between them. CDR3 length equals 14 residues. CDR1 is KGHSH, CDR2 LQKENI, per germline.

This chain connects TRBV4-1 to TRBJ2-1; 12 bases map to TRBD2. In germline, CDR1 is MGHRA, CDR2 YSYEKL. V lost 3 bases, J lost 9 bases, and 9 bases stayed unmatched. This CDR3 has 16 amino acids. This CDR3 reads CASSQYRLAGVIEQFF. CDR3 sequence (DNA): TGCGCCAGCAGCCAGTATAGACTAGCGGGAGTGATTGAGCAGTTCTTC.

This clone occurred many times. Other DNA sequences within the sample encode an identical CDR3. V and J are TRBV7-2 and TRBJ2-7; D ambiguous. This CDR3 spans 12 amino acids. The V gene lost 4 bases and the J gene lost 3 bases, with 7 bases spanning the gap. Germline V gene sequence: CDR1 SGHTA, CDR2 FQGNSA. The CDR3 nucleotides read TGTGCCAGCAGCTCCTATAGCTACGAGCAGTACTTC. This encodes CASSSYSYEQYF.

CDR3 bases: TGCGCCAGCAGCTTCGTGGCTTCTGTGACCGGGGAGCTGTTTTTT. It specifies CASSFVASVTGELFF. This chain joins TRBV5-1 and TRBJ2-2; D remains ambiguous. The V gene's germline CDR1 is SGHRS and CDR2 YFSETQ. Trimming left V 2 bases short and J 5 bases short, with 13 bases between. The CDR3 has 15 amino acids.

There are a few counts of this clone. V gene TRBV28 combines with J gene TRBJ2-7; 7 bases map to TRBD1. The CDR3 extends over 15 amino acids. Germline loops: CDR1 MDHEN, CDR2 SYDVKM. With V trimmed by 6 bases and J by 3 bases, 11 bases remained unmatched. CDR3 in DNA: TGTGCCAGCAGCTACTCCGGGACAGCCGGCTACGAGCAGTACTTC. Encoded protein: CASSYSGTAGYEQYF.

This clone has a single count. The rearrangement uses TRBV25-1 and TRBJ1-1; the match to TRBD1 covers 12 bases. Germline CDR1 and CDR2: MGHDK and SYGVNS. V gave up 5 bases and J gave up 4 bases; unmatched junction bases: 8. The CDR3 sequence is 16 residues long. The CDR3 here is CASSWGTGGYFTEAFF. The CDR3 DNA follows: TGTGCCAGCAGTTGGGGGACAGGGGGCTACTTCACTGAAGCTTTCTTT.

The J gene is TRBJ1-2, the V gene TRBV29-1; 9 bases line up with TRBD1. Germline trimming cut 4 bases from V and 4 bases from J; bases unmatched to any gene: 10. CDR1 is SQVTM and CDR2 is ANQGSEA in the germline V gene. This CDR3 is 15 amino acids long. As DNA, the CDR3 is TGCAGCGTTGTGGGATCGGGGGACAGGGTCTATGGCTACACCTTC. Translation gives CSVVGSGDRVYGYTF.

The chain uses TRBV28 and TRBJ2-6; no definite D call. Germline CDR1 reads MDHEN; CDR2 reads SYDVKM. The CDR3 has 19 residues. Trimming shortened V by 4 bases and J by 5 bases, and 24 bases separated the two germline ends. The CDR3 sequence is CASSSMTGTFSGRANVLTF. CDR3 DNA: TGTGCCAGCAGTTCTATGACGGGCACTTTCTCTGGGAGGGCCAACGTCCTGACTTTC.

The gene calls are TRBV28 and TRBJ1-2; 7 bases are shared with TRBD1. V lost 6 bases and J lost 4; bases outside the gene matches: 8. The CDR3 is made up of 14 amino acids. CDR1 is MDHEN, CDR2 SYDVKM, per germline. The CDR3 here is CASRQTGETYGYTF. CDR3 DNA: TGTGCCAGCAGGCAAACAGGGGAGACCTATGGCTACACCTTC.

This clone occurred once. The rearrangement links TRBV7-8 to TRBJ1-5; 8 nucleotides line up with TRBD1. The V and J ends lost 5 bases and 6 bases, in that order; junction bases with no gene match: 24. CDR3 length: 20 residues. CDR1 is SGHVS and CDR2 is FQNEAQ in the germline V gene. In nucleotides, the CDR3 is TGTGCCAGCAGCCCGCTGCGGACAGGGTATGTAGAGAGTGATCCTCAGCCCCAGCATTTT. Translated, it gives CASSPLRTGYVESDPQPQHF.

This chain's CDR3 is CASSSDSSETQYF. The CDR3 DNA is TGTGCCAGCAGCTCCGACTCCTCGGAGACCCAGTACTTC. The chain recombines TRBV11-3 with TRBJ2-5; no firm D call. CDR1 and CDR2 from the germline V gene are SGHNT and YENEEA. The V gene lost 4 bases and the J gene lost 5 bases, with 11 bases spanning the gap. There are 13 residues in the CDR3.

The chain recombines TRBV28 with TRBJ2-1; tentatively, D is TRBD2 (5 bases). V shed 3 bases and J shed 3 bases, with 15 bases lying between them. Germline CDR1 and CDR2: MDHEN and SYDVKM. CDR3 length: 16 residues. The CDR3 DNA reads as TGTGCCAGCAGTTTTGAAGCTAGCAACCTCTACAATGAGCAGTTCTTC. It specifies CASSFEASNLYNEQFF.

This clone was seen just once. This chain connects TRBV25-1 to TRBJ2-5, with TRBD1 as a possible D gene (5 bases). Germline values: CDR1 MGHDK, CDR2 SYGVNS. The CDR3 loop spans 13 amino acids. Trimming shortened V by 4 bases and J by 7 bases, and 13 bases separated the two germline ends. CDR3 nucleotides: TGTGCCAGCAGTGTAGGGGATACCCGGACCCAGTACTTC. The encoded protein is CASSVGDTRTQYF.

The chain has TRBV5-1 and TRBJ2-7; weak D call: TRBD2 (6 bases). CDR3 length equals 13 residues. Trimming shortened V by 2 bases and J by 3 bases, and 9 bases separated the two germline ends. The germline V gene has CDR1 SGHRS and CDR2 YFSETQ. The CDR3 DNA sequence: TGCGCCAGCAGCTTCGCGGGGAACTACGAGCAGTACTTC. Translating gives CASSFAGNYEQYF.

This clone was picked up a small number of times. This chain joins TRBV20-1 and TRBJ1-2; D is unclear. The CDR3 consists of 11 residues. Germline CDR1 is DFQATT and CDR2 is SNEGSKA (reference sequence). V gave up 5 bases and J gave up 6 bases, with 10 bases separating them. The CDR3 sequence: CSAADVDGYTF. The CDR3 nucleotides read TGCAGTGCTGCGGATGTTGATGGCTACACCTTC.

There are a few counts of this clone. The rearrangement joins TRBV27 to TRBJ2-7; 7 bases fit TRBD1. Germline CDR1 and CDR2: MNHEY and SMNVEV (reference sequence). CDR3 length: 14 residues. Unmatched junction bases numbered 9, after V lost 5 bases and J lost 5 bases. The CDR3 sequence: CASSPPDRVHEQYF. As DNA, the CDR3 is TGTGCCAGCAGTCCACCAGACAGGGTCCACGAGCAGTACTTC.

This chain links TRBV7-9 with TRBJ1-4; 10 bases are a match to TRBD1. Trimming took 0 bases from V and 7 from J; bases not matched to a gene: 5. Germline V gene sequence: CDR1 SEHNR, CDR2 FQNEAQ (reference sequence). The CDR3 is made up of 16 amino acids. CDR3 nucleotides: TGTGCCAGCAGCTTAGCGCCGGGACAGGGGCTTGAAAAACTGTTTTTT. Its translation is CASSLAPGQGLEKLFF.

This sequence joins TRBV7-4 and TRBJ2-1; TRBD2 matches 7 bases. The trim removed 5 bases at V and 5 bases at J, leaving 9 bases unmatched. CDR1 and CDR2 from the germline V gene are SGHVT and SQSDAQ. This CDR3 has 15 residues. CDR3 in DNA: TGTGCCAGCAGCCCAACTAGCGCAGGTGACAATGAGCAGTTCTTC. Residues: CASSPTSAGDNEQFF.

This clone was detected only once. The V gene is TRBV28, the J gene TRBJ2-3; D tentatively reads TRBD1 or TRBD2 (5 bases each). Per germline, CDR1 MDHEN and CDR2 SYDVKM. Trimming removed 7 bases from V and 2 bases from J, with 16 bases in between. The CDR3 is 15 residues long. CDR3 sequence reads: CASIDGGITTDTQYF. The CDR3 DNA follows: TGTGCCAGCATAGATGGGGGAATCACCACAGATACGCAGTATTTT.

The chain is built from TRBV6-5 and TRBJ2-1; D gene ambiguous. V was pared by 8 bases and J by 8 bases, with 19 bases between. The CDR3 totals 14 residues. Germline CDR1 MNHEY, CDR2 SVGAGI. The CDR3 is CASAFQPLAYEQFF. The CDR3 DNA sequence: TGTGCCAGCGCCTTCCAACCCTTGGCGTATGAGCAGTTCTTC.

The V call is TRBV5-1, the J call TRBJ2-3, with D maybe TRBD2 (6 bases). The CDR3 loop spans 15 amino acids. Per the germline V gene, CDR1 is SGHRS and CDR2 is YFSETQ. Trimming removed 4 bases at V and 1 base at J, with 13 bases between. The CDR3 DNA reads TGCGCCAGCAGCGTGGGACTTTCACGCACAGATACGCAGTATTTT. It translates to CASSVGLSRTDTQYF.

On this clone itself: The same CDR3 arises from other DNA sequences in this sample as well. The chain carries TRBV5-5 and TRBJ2-2; 16 nucleotides agree with TRBD2. The CDR3 runs 18 residues. Germline values: CDR1 SGHKS, CDR2 YYEKEE (reference sequence). Losses at the gene ends were 4 bases for V and 0 bases for J; bases not matched to a gene: 3. This CDR3 reads CASSLGLAGGPNTGELFF. The CDR3 DNA is TGTGCCAGCAGCCTGGGACTAGCGGGAGGGCCGAACACCGGGGAGCTGTTTTTT.

The chain employs TRBV27 and TRBJ2-1; TRBD2 matches 11 bases. The CDR3 has 16 amino acids. Germline CDR1 is MNHEY and CDR2 is SMNVEV (reference sequence). V lost 5 bases and J lost 5; bases outside the gene matches: 8. CDR3 sequence (DNA): TGTGCCAGCAGTCCTCTAGCGGGAGGCGGGGACAATGAGCAGTTCTTC. It codes for CASSPLAGGGDNEQFF.

The CDR3 nucleotides read TGTGCCACTGGCCCGGGACAGGGGTGTTCACAAAGAGCGAACACTGAAGCTTTCTTT. Translation gives CATGPGQGCSQRANTEAFF. The chain carries TRBV19 and TRBJ1-1; the match to TRBD1 covers 10 bases. V was clipped by 10 bases and J by 1 base; unmatched bases: 21. CDR1 is LNHDA, CDR2 SQIVND, per germline (reference sequence). The CDR3 loop spans 19 amino acids. Complete variable domain (other parts from reference TRBV19 and TRBJ1-1): DGGITQSPKYLFRKEGQNVTLSCEQNLNHDAMYWYRQDPGQGLRLIYYSQIVNDFQKGDIAEGYSVSREKKESFPLTVTSAQKNPTAFYLCATGPGQGCSQRANTEAFFGQGTRLTVV.

This chain joins TRBV28 and TRBJ2-7, with 12 bases aligning to TRBD2. There are 16 residues in the CDR3. Germline CDR1 reads MDHEN; CDR2 reads SYDVKM. The junction had 6 bases not matched to a gene; V was cut back by 6 bases and J by 0 bases. In nucleotides, the CDR3 is TGTGCCAGCAGCTCCACGACTAGCGGGAGCTCCTACGAGCAGTACTTC. This codes for CASSSTTSGSSYEQYF.

This clone was observed a few times. This chain links TRBV28 with TRBJ2-3; TRBD2 matches at 10 bases. The J segment lost 2 bases and the V segment lost 4 bases, leaving 15 bases of the junction unmatched. CDR1 MDHEN and CDR2 SYDVKM come from the germline V gene. CDR3 length equals 19 residues. The chain's CDR3 is CASSSMTSGWGEVTDTQYF. CDR3 DNA sequence: TGTGCCAGCAGTTCGATGACTAGCGGGTGGGGAGAAGTCACAGATACGCAGTATTTT.

This chain uses TRBV5-4 with TRBJ2-1; possibly TRBD1 for D (6 bases). CDR1 is SGHNT, CDR2 YYREEE, per germline (reference sequence). The CDR3 loop spans 15 amino acids. V was shortened by 4 bases and J by 2 bases, with 13 bases between the two germline ends. The CDR3 is CASSGRGDPYNEQFF. The CDR3 nucleotides are TGTGCCAGCAGCGGCAGGGGCGACCCCTACAATGAGCAGTTCTTC.